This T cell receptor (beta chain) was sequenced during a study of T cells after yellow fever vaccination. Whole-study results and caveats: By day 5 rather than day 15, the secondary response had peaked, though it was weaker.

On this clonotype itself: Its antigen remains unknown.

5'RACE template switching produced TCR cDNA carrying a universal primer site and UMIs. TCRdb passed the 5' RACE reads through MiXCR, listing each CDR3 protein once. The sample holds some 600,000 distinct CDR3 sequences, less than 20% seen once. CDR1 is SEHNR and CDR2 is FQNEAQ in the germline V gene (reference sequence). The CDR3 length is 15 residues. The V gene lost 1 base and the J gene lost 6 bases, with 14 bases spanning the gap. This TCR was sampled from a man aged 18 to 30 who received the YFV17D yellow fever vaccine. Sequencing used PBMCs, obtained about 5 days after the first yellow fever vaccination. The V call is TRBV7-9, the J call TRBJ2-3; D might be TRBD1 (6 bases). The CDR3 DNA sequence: TGTGCCAGCAGCTTAGACAGGGTCGCATTCGATACGCAGTATTTT. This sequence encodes CASSLDRVAFDTQYF.